A single sample is the source of the 28 T cell receptor beta chains below, sequenced in a study of long-term antiretroviral therapy in people with HIV. Sequencing relied on immunoSEQ assay v3.0, run at survey level. TCRdb's copy holds only in-frame clones and misses some; the assay was immunoSEQ multiplex PCR. The sample holds about 33,000 clones, around 80% seen once. The specimen was unsorted PBMCs, collected 2 years after starting antiretroviral therapy. The origin of the receptors is a woman between 50 and 59 years old with HIV.

The CDR3 coding sequence is TGTGCCAGCAGCGTATTCCGGGGGCCCACCGGGGAGCTGTTTTTT. It encodes CASSVFRGPTGELFF. The chain combines TRBV9 with TRBJ2-2, with D possibly called TRBD1 or TRBD2 (6 bases each). The CDR3 consists of 15 residues. V dropped 1 base and J dropped 4 bases, with 11 bases sitting between them. Germline V gives CDR1 SGDLS, CDR2 YYNGEE.

The gene calls are TRBV7-9 and TRBJ2-2; D is ambiguous. The CDR3 contains 12 residues. In germline, CDR1 is SEHNR, CDR2 FQNEAQ (reference sequence). The CDR3 loop reads CVYSVNTGELFF. DNA of the CDR3: TGTGTCTACTCGGTTAACACCGGGGAGCTGTTTTTT.

This chain joins TRBV11-2 and TRBJ2-2; 7 positions match TRBD1. Germline values: CDR1 SGHAT, CDR2 FQNNGV. The CDR3 totals 14 residues. V lost 4 bases, J lost 5 bases, and 4 bases stayed unmatched. The CDR3, as DNA: TGTGCCAGCAGCTCCCCGACAGGGACCGGGGAGCTGTTTTTT. The encoded protein is CASSSPTGTGELFF.

The rearrangement uses TRBV5-1 and TRBJ2-5; 12 bases map to TRBD2. V lost 0 bases and J lost 4; bases outside the gene matches: 7. The CDR3 is 17 amino acids. The germline V gene encodes CDR1 SGHRS and CDR2 YFSETQ. In DNA form, the CDR3 reads TGCGCCAGCAGCTTGGGCCTAGCGGGGGGGCTCGGAGAGACCCAGTACTTC. This gives the protein CASSLGLAGGLGETQYF.

The chain joins TRBV11-2 to TRBJ2-3; D gene ambiguous. V lost 1 base and J 2 bases, leaving 13 bases between the germline ends. Germline CDR1 reads SGHAT; CDR2 reads FQNNGV. There are 16 residues in the CDR3. CDR3 nucleotides: TGTGCCAGCAGCTTAGTTGAGGTTCTAGTCACAGATACGCAGTATTTT. Translating it yields CASSLVEVLVTDTQYF.

By proportion, this clone is medium-sized (0.01 to 0.1%). The rearrangement joins TRBV23-1 to TRBJ2-7, with 9 bases identical to TRBD1. TRBV23-1 is sorted into the ORF group, with uncertain function. Trimming took 3 bases from V and 0 from J; bases not matched to a gene: 9. The CDR3 is made up of 17 amino acids. The CDR3 DNA sequence: TGCGCCAGCAGTCAGTTTATGAGGGGACAGGGCTCCTACGAGCAGTACGTC. Protein: CASSQFMRGQGSYEQYV.

This clone was picked up one time. The chain uses TRBV5-1 and TRBJ1-1; TRBD1 might be the D (5 bases). V was clipped by 4 bases and J by 6 bases, with 10 bases between them. Germline-derived CDR1 and CDR2 are SGHRS and YFSETQ. The CDR3 is 12 residues long. CDR3 nucleotides: TGCGCCAGCAGCGGAGGACACCCTGAAGCTTTCTTT. Translation: CASSGGHPEAFF.

The chain is built from TRBV6-1 and TRBJ2-7, with no clear D. The CDR3 runs to 13 residues. Germline V gene lookup returns CDR1 MNHNS and CDR2 SASEGT. V lost 10 bases and J 0 bases, leaving 13 bases between the germline ends. CDR3 bases: TGTGCCACCCAGAAGGGAATCTCCTACGAGCAGTACTTC. Translated, it gives CATQKGISYEQYF.

This clone was detected only once. This chain joins TRBV29-1 and TRBJ1-2; TRBD1 matches at 8 bases. The CDR3 is 14 residues long. V gave up 0 bases and J gave up 4 bases; unmatched junction bases: 4. Germline lookup yields CDR1 SQVTM and CDR2 ANQGSEA. CDR3 coding DNA: TGCAGCGTTGAAGACAGGGGGCTTTTCTATGGCTACACCTTC. Protein: CSVEDRGLFYGYTF.

The chain employs TRBV4-1 and TRBJ2-5, with 9 bases lining up with TRBD1. V gave up 4 bases and J gave up 4 bases; unmatched junction bases: 7. The CDR3 extends over 15 amino acids. Germline CDR1 reads MGHRA; CDR2 reads YSYEKL. The CDR3 spells CASSPGQGMVETQYF. The CDR3 DNA is TGCGCCAGCAGCCCGGGACAGGGAATGGTAGAGACCCAGTACTTC.

The chain links TRBV4-1 to TRBJ2-7, with 7 nucleotides matching TRBD1. Germline-derived CDR1 and CDR2 are MGHRA and YSYEKL. This CDR3 is 16 amino acids long. V lost 2 bases, J lost 7 bases, and 14 bases stayed unmatched. The CDR3 DNA reads TGCGCCAGCAGCCAAACAGGGACAGCCGTCTTCTCAGAGCAGTACTTC. It codes for CASSQTGTAVFSEQYF.

The chain combines TRBV19 with TRBJ2-3, with 8 bases aligning to TRBD2. Trimming at V came to 3 bases and at J to 0 bases, leaving 5 bases not matched to a gene. CDR3 length equals 16 residues. Looked up from germline, CDR1 is LNHDA and CDR2 is SQIVND (reference sequence). The CDR3, as DNA: TGTGCCAGTAGTATCGGGGGGGGTTCCAGCACAGATACGCAGTATTTT. Encoded protein: CASSIGGGSSTDTQYF.

The CDR3 DNA sequence: TGTGCCAGCAGCGTAGGACAGGGGCTACAGACCCAGTACTTC. Protein product: CASSVGQGLQTQYF. The gene calls are TRBV9 and TRBJ2-5; 8 positions agree with TRBD1. J lost 6 bases, V lost 0 bases, and 4 bases had no gene match. CDR1 is SGDLS, CDR2 YYNGEE, per germline. CDR3 length equals 14 residues. Combining the CDR3 with reference TRBV9 and TRBJ2-5 gives the whole variable domain DSGVTQTPKHLITATGQRVTLRCSPRSGDLSVYWYQQSLDQGLQFLIQYYNGEERAKGNILERFSAQQFPDLHSELNLSSLELGDSALYFCASSVGQGLQTQYFGPGTRLLVL.

The rearrangement links TRBV10-2 to TRBJ2-3; D gene uncertain. V was shortened by 10 bases and J by 3 bases, with 14 bases between the two germline ends. Germline V CDR1 and CDR2: WSHSY, SAAADI. This CDR3 region has 13 residues. CDR3 in DNA: TGCGCCACCTCTGACCCTACGACAGATACGCAGTATTTT. This encodes CATSDPTTDTQYF.

The chain recombines TRBV18 with TRBJ2-3; D is unresolved. Germline lookup yields CDR1 KGHSH and CDR2 LQKENI. Trimming removed 3 bases from V and 2 bases from J, with 6 bases in between. This CDR3 comprises 13 residues. CDR3 in amino acids: CASSPRNTDTQYF. In DNA, the CDR3 is TGTGCCAGCTCACCGCGGAACACAGATACGCAGTATTTT.

This clone turned up a few times. The chain employs TRBV20-1 and TRBJ1-1, with D possibly TRBD1 on 5 matching bases. Between the trimmed V and J ends, which lost 5 bases and 4 bases, there was a span of 8 bases. The CDR3 covers 11 residues. Germline CDR1 and CDR2: DFQATT and SNEGSKA (reference sequence). The CDR3 DNA is TGCAGTGCTTCCGGGGGCACTGAAGCTTTCTTT. Encoded protein: CSASGGTEAFF.

CDR3 protein: CAWSVGQGSQPQHF. CDR3 in DNA: TGTGCCTGGAGTGTGGGACAGGGGTCTCAGCCCCAGCATTTT. This sequence joins TRBV30 and TRBJ1-5; TRBD1 matches 10 bases. The CDR3 is 14 residues long. V lost 0 bases, J lost 6 bases, and 2 bases stayed unmatched. The germline CDR1 and CDR2 sequences are GTSNPN and SVGIG (reference sequence).

The J gene is TRBJ2-3, the V gene TRBV5-1; D gene uncertain. Germline V gene sequence: CDR1 SGHRS, CDR2 YFSETQ. Trimming stripped 3 bases from V and 3 bases from J, with 17 bases between. The length of the CDR3 is 16 residues. The CDR3 here is CASSWGRVGSTDTQYF. The CDR3 DNA is TGCGCCAGCAGCTGGGGTCGGGTGGGTTCGACAGATACGCAGTATTTT.

The rearrangement links TRBV7-3 to TRBJ2-1; TRBD2 matches 8 bases. CDR3 length: 16 amino acids. In germline, CDR1 is SGHTA, CDR2 FQGTGA. After removal of 5 bases from V and 7 bases from J, the junction contained 13 bases not matched to a gene. CDR3 amino acids: CASSPHQPAGENEQFF. CDR3 nucleotide sequence: TGTGCCAGCAGCCCTCACCAACCAGCGGGGGAGAATGAGCAGTTCTTC.

The chain uses TRBV4-1 and TRBJ1-5; 11 bases map to TRBD1. The CDR3 covers 15 residues. Trimming cost V 1 base and J 11 bases; bases outside gene matches: 7. The germline V gene encodes CDR1 MGHRA and CDR2 YSYEKL. CDR3 sequence (DNA): TGCGCCAGCAGCCAAGGCGCCGGGACAGGGGGAACCCAGCATTTT. It encodes CASSQGAGTGGTQHF.

The gene calls are TRBV5-6 and TRBJ2-3, with D tentatively TRBD2 (6 bases). Trimming removed 4 bases at V and 4 bases at J, with 10 bases between. Germline V gene sequence: CDR1 SGHDT, CDR2 YYEEEE. This CDR3 region has 13 residues. For the CDR3, the DNA is TGTGCCAGCAGCCGCGGGGCCGCAGATACGCAGTATTTT. Translating it yields CASSRGAADTQYF.

V usage is TRBV7-9 and J usage is TRBJ2-4; maybe TRBD2 (7 bases). Deletions cut 1 base from V and 2 bases from J, with 12 bases between. CDR3 length: 16 residues. CDR1 is SEHNR and CDR2 is FQNEAQ in the germline V gene (reference sequence). CDR3 amino acids: CASSLVGGATKNIQYF. In DNA form, the CDR3 reads TGTGCCAGCAGCTTAGTTGGGGGGGCGACCAAAAACATTCAGTACTTC.

The chain employs TRBV6-1 and TRBJ2-7, with TRBD1 identical over 10 bases. V trimming: 7 bases; J trimming: 4 bases; junction bases outside the gene matches: 10. Germline V gene sequence: CDR1 MNHNS, CDR2 SASEGT. This CDR3 has 15 residues. As DNA, the CDR3 is TGTGCCAGCATTTCCCCCTGGACAGGGGGGTACGAGCAGTACTTC. The encoded protein is CASISPWTGGYEQYF.

The rearrangement links TRBV19 to TRBJ2-4; 16 bases agree with TRBD2. V dropped 7 bases and J dropped 2; count of bases not matched to a gene: 8. The CDR3 extends over 18 amino acids. CDR1 LNHDA and CDR2 SQIVND come from the germline V gene (reference sequence). The CDR3 here is CASTPGLAGGNTKNIQYF. CDR3 in DNA: TGTGCCAGTACCCCGGGACTAGCGGGGGGGAATACCAAAAACATTCAGTACTTC.

This chain joins TRBV7-9 and TRBJ1-2; D not certain. The V end was cut by 6 bases, the J end by 6 bases, with 11 bases between. CDR3 length equals 12 residues. Germline V lookup: CDR1 SEHNR, CDR2 FQNEAQ (reference sequence). In DNA form, the CDR3 reads TGTGCCAGCAGTCGCGACATAGATGGCTACACCTTC. This gives the protein CASSRDIDGYTF.

This clone was counted a few times. This chain uses TRBV7-2 with TRBJ1-2; the D is unclear. V was shortened by 1 base and J by 2 bases, with 8 bases between the two germline ends. CDR3 length equals 14 residues. The germline gives CDR1 SGHTA, CDR2 FQGNSA. CDR3 loop: CASSLVATNYGYTF. The CDR3 coding sequence is TGTGCCAGCAGCTTAGTCGCCACCAACTATGGCTACACCTTC.

V is TRBV7-2 and J is TRBJ2-7; TRBD2 might be the D (5 bases). Trimming cost V 1 base and J 0 bases, with 7 bases left between them. This CDR3 is built from 14 residues. Looked up from germline, CDR1 is SGHTA and CDR2 is FQGNSA. The DNA for the CDR3 is TGTGCCAGCAGCTTAGTGGCGGGCTCCTACGAGCAGTACTTC. Translating gives CASSLVAGSYEQYF.

CDR3 region: CASTMIGAGGELFF. Written as DNA, the CDR3 is TGTGCCAGTACCATGATAGGGGCCGGCGGGGAGCTGTTTTTT. This sequence joins TRBV19 and TRBJ2-2; possible D gene TRBD1, 5 bases. Trimming pared 7 bases from V and 7 bases from J, leaving 16 bases between. This CDR3 has 14 residues. The V gene's germline CDR1 is LNHDA and CDR2 SQIVND (reference sequence).